The 7 T cell receptor beta chains reported below all come from one sample, sequenced in a study of chemoradiotherapy in HPV16-positive cancers. Clones were sequenced by immunoSEQ multiplex PCR, and TCRdb holds only the in-frame ones, with some missing. The table lists around 2,500 clones, 87% of them singletons. The source material was tumor tissue, sampled from a patient who underwent chemoradiotherapy. The receptors here all came from a human donor with HPV-associated anogenital cancer.

The chain recombines TRBV9 with TRBJ1-2; 9 nucleotides agree with TRBD1. The germline CDR1 and CDR2 sequences are SGDLS and YYNGEE. V lost 4 bases, J lost 1 base, and 8 bases stayed unmatched. The CDR3 totals 16 residues. CDR3 amino acids: CASSSGQGSLNYGYTF. The CDR3 nucleotides are TGTGCCAGCAGCTCGGGACAGGGTTCCCTTAACTATGGCTACACCTTC. Filled out from reference TRBV9 and TRBJ1-2, the complete variable domain reads DSGVTQTPKHLITATGQRVTLRCSPRSGDLSVYWYQQSLDQGLQFLIQYYNGEERAKGNILERFSAQQFPDLHSELNLSSLELGDSALYFCASSSGQGSLNYGYTFGSGTRLTVV.

CDR3 nucleotide sequence: TGTGCCAGCAGCCAAGGGGAGGGGAACACTGAAGCTTTCTTT. Its translation is CASSQGEGNTEAFF. This chain uses TRBV9 with TRBJ1-1; weak D call: TRBD1 (5 bases). Trimming took 4 bases from V and 1 from J, leaving 11 bases between them. Germline V gives CDR1 SGDLS, CDR2 YYNGEE. The length of the CDR3 is 14 residues.

This chain joins TRBV5-4 and TRBJ2-5, with TRBD1 matching over 7 bases. V lost 2 bases, J lost 3 bases, and 1 base stayed unmatched. Looked up from germline, CDR1 is SGHNT and CDR2 is YYREEE (reference sequence). CDR3 size: 13 residues. DNA for the CDR3: TGTGCCAGCAGCTTTACAGGGGAAGAGACCCAGTACTTC. It encodes CASSFTGEETQYF.

The chain links TRBV6-4 to TRBJ2-1; 7 bases agree with TRBD1. The V and J ends lost 5 bases and 5 bases, in that order; junction bases with no gene match: 6. This CDR3 is 14 amino acids long. Germline V gives CDR1 MRHNA, CDR2 SNTAGT. The CDR3 protein is CASSPQTGHNEQFF. The CDR3 DNA sequence: TGTGCCAGCAGTCCTCAGACAGGGCACAATGAGCAGTTCTTC.

This chain connects TRBV27 to TRBJ1-4; D is possibly TRBD1 (5 bases). The germline gives CDR1 MNHEY, CDR2 SMNVEV (reference sequence). The V and J ends lost 8 bases and 4 bases respectively, with 17 bases between them. The CDR3 is 15 residues long. The CDR3 reads CASRLRESFNEKLFF. The CDR3 nucleotides are TGTGCCAGCCGACTCAGGGAGTCCTTTAATGAAAAACTGTTTTTT.

The chain joins TRBV6-5 to TRBJ2-7; D is tentatively TRBD1 or TRBD2 (5 bases each). Trimming removed 6 bases from V and 2 bases from J, with 11 bases in between. CDR1 is MNHEY and CDR2 is SVGAGI in the germline V gene. The CDR3 length is 13 residues. As DNA, the CDR3 is TGTGCCAGCAGCGTGGGACGCACCTACGAGCAGTACTTC. Its protein product is CASSVGRTYEQYF.

The gene calls are TRBV7-3 and TRBJ2-7; 11 bases map to TRBD2. Trimming removed 2 bases from V and 3 bases from J; junction bases left unmatched: 3. The V gene's germline CDR1 is SGHTA and CDR2 FQGTGA. This CDR3 region has 15 residues. The CDR3 is CASSLEGTSGYEQYF. CDR3 DNA: TGTGCCAGCAGCTTAGAAGGGACTAGCGGCTACGAGCAGTACTTC.